The source of this T cell receptor beta chain is a study of regulatory and conventional T cells in RAG deficiency. General observations from the study: Omenn syndrome and CID/AS patients had approximately 100-fold fewer unique Treg TCR beta sequences, versus around 10-fold elsewhere. Omenn patients showed >80% Treg-Tconv overlap and shorter CDR3 lengths. Shannon entropy was markedly lower and Simpson indices higher in RAG-deficient patients than control T-cell subsets.

V gave up 2 bases and J gave up 8 bases; unmatched junction bases: 0. The CDR3 sequence is 12 residues long. Germline V CDR1 and CDR2: KGHSH, LQKENI. TCRdb keeps only in-frame clones here, not all; method: immunoSEQ multiplex PCR. Altogether 5,500 to 8,500 clones are present, around 80% being singletons, with the ten largest covering over 10%. For this clone: Its antigen is unidentified.

Another study also made use of these data, one on regulatory T cells. That work states: The PCR used 52 TRBV and 13 TRBJ primers. Regulatory T cells showed the strongest V-J pair restriction and V/J gene skewing among patient repertoires.

Sequencing was done on a sample of CD8+ T cells sorted from blood. This clonotype was obtained from a human donor in good health. This chain connects TRBV18 to TRBJ2-1; 7 nucleotides agree with TRBD2. The CDR3: CASSPSGDEQFF. Written as DNA, the CDR3 is TGTGCCAGCTCACCAAGCGGGGATGAGCAGTTCTTC.